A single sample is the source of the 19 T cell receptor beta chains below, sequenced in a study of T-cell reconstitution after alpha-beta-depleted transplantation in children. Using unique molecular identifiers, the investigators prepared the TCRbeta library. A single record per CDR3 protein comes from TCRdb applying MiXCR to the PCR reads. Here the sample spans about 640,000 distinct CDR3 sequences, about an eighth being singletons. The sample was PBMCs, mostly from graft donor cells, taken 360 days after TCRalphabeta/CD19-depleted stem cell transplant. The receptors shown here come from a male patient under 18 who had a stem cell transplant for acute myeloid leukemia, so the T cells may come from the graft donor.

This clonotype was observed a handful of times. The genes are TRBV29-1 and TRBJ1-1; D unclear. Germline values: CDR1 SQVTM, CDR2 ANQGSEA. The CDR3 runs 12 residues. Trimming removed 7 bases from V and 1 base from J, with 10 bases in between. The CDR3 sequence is CSALVANTEAFF. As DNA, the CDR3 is TGCAGCGCCTTGGTCGCGAACACTGAAGCTTTCTTT.

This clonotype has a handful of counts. CDR3 sequence: CASTKTSGTVGGELFF. CDR3 DNA sequence: TGTGCCAGCACCAAGACTAGCGGGACTGTTGGCGGGGAGCTGTTTTTT. V usage is TRBV7-2 and J usage is TRBJ2-2, with 11 positions matching TRBD2. CDR3 length: 16 amino acids. The germline CDR1 and CDR2 sequences are SGHTA and FQGNSA. V shed 7 bases, J shed 7 bases, and the junction held 11 bases outside the gene matches.

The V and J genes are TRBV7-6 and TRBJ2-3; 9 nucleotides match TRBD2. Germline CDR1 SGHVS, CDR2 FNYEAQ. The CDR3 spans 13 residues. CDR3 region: CAIGGRGTDTQYF. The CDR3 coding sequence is TGTGCGATCGGCGGGAGGGGCACAGATACGCAGTATTTT.

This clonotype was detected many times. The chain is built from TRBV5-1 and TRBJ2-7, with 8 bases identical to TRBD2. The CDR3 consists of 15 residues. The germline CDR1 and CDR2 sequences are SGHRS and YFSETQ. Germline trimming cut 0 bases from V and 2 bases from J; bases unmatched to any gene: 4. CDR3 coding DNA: TGCGCCAGCAGCTTGGGGGGTAGCGGGACCTACGAGCAGTACTTC. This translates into CASSLGGSGTYEQYF.

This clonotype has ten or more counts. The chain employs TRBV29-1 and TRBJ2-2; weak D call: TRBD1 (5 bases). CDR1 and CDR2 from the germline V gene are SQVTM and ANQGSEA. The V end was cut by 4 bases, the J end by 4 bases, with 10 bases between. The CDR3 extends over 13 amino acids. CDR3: CSVARVGTGELFF. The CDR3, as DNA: TGCAGCGTTGCCAGGGTGGGCACCGGGGAGCTGTTTTTT.

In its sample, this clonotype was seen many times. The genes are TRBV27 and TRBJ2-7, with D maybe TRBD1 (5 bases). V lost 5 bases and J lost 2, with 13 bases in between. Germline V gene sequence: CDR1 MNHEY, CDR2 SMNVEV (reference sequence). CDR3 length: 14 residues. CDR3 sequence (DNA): TGTGCCAGCAGTCGCGGCAGGGCGGCCTACGAGCAGTACTTC. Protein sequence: CASSRGRAAYEQYF.

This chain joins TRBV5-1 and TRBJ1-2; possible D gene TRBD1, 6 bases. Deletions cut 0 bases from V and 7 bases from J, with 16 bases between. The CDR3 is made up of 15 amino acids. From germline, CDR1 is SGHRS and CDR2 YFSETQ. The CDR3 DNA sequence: TGCGCCAGCAGCTTGGAAGGGGGGCGCTTACGTGGCTACACCTTC. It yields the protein CASSLEGGRLRGYTF.

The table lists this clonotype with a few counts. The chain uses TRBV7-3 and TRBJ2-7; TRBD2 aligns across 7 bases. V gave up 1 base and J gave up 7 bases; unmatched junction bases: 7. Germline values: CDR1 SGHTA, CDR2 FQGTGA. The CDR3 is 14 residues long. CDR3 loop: CASSLRRAGEEQYF. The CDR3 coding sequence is TGTGCCAGCAGCTTAAGAAGGGCGGGGGAAGAGCAGTACTTC.

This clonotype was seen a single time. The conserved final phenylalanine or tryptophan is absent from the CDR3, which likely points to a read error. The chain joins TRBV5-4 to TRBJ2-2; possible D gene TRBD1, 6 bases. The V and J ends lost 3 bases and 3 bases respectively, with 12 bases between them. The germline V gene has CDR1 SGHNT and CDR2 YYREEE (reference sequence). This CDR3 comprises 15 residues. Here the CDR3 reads CASSYRARDTGELFS. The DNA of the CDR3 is TGTGCCAGCAGCTACAGGGCGCGGGACACCGGGGAGCTGTTTTCT.

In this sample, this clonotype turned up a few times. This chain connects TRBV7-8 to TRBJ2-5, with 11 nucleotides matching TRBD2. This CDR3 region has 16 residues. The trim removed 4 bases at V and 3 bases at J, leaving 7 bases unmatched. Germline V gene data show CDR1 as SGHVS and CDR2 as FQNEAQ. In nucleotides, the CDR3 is TGTGCCAGCAGCTCCCATCTGACTAGCGGGGAAGAGACCCAGTACTTC. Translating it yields CASSSHLTSGEETQYF.

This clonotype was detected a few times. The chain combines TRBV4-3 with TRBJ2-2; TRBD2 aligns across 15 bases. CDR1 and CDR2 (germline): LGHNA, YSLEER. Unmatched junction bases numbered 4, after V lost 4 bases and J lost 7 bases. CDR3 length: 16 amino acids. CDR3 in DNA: TGCGCCAGCAGCCCCGGACTAGCGGGAGGGAACGGGGAGCTGTTTTTT. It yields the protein CASSPGLAGGNGELFF.

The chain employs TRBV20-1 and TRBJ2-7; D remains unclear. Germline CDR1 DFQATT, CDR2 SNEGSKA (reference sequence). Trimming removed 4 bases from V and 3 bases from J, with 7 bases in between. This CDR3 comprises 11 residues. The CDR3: CSAKGNYEQYF. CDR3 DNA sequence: TGCAGTGCTAAAGGGAACTACGAGCAGTACTTC.

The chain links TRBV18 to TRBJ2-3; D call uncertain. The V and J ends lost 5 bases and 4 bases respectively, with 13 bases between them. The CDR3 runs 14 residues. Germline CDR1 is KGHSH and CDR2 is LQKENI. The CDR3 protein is CASSSGPWSDTQYF. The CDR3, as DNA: TGTGCCAGCTCATCCGGACCGTGGTCAGATACGCAGTATTTT.

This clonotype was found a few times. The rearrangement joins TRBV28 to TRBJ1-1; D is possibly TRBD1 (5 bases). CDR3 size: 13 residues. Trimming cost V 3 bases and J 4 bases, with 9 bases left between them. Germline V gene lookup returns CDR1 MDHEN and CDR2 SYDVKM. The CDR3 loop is CASSFGRGTEAFF. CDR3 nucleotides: TGTGCCAGCAGTTTTGGGAGGGGCACTGAAGCTTTCTTT.

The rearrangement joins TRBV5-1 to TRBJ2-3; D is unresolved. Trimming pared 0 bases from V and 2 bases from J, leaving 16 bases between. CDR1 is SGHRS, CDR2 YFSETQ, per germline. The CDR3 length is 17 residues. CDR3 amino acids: CASSLGLEGTSTDTQYF. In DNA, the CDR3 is TGCGCCAGCAGCTTGGGTCTGGAAGGCACCTCCACAGATACGCAGTATTTT.

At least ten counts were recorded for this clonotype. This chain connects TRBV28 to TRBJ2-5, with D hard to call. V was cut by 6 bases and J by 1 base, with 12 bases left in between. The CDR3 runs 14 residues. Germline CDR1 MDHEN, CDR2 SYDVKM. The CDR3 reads CASSTGRLQETQYF. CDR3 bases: TGTGCCAGCAGCACCGGACGGCTCCAAGAGACCCAGTACTTC. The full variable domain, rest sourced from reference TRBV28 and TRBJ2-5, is DVKVTQSSRYLVKRTGEKVFLECVQDMDHENMFWYRQDPGLGLRLIYFSYDVKMKEKGDIPEGYSVSREKKERFSLILESASTNQTSMYLCASSTGRLQETQYFGPGTRLLVL.

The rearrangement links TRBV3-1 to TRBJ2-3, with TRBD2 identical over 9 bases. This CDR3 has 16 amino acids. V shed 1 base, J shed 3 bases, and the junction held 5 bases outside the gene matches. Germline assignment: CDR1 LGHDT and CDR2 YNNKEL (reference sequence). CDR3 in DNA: TGTGCCAGCAGCCAAGGTGATAGCGGGAGAACAGATACGCAGTATTTT. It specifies CASSQGDSGRTDTQYF.

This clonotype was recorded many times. The CDR3 loop reads CSVEFPRGGETQYF. In DNA, the CDR3 is TGCAGCGTTGAATTTCCCAGGGGAGGCGAGACCCAGTACTTC. The J gene is TRBJ2-5, the V gene TRBV29-1; either TRBD1 or TRBD2 may supply D (6 bases each). Per the germline V gene, CDR1 is SQVTM and CDR2 is ANQGSEA. This CDR3 contains 14 residues. V lost 2 bases to trimming and J lost 5 bases, with 15 bases between them.

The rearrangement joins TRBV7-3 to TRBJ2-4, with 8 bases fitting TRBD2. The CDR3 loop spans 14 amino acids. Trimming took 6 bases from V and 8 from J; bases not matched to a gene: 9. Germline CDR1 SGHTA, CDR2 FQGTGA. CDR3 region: CASSRSGSADIQYF. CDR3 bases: TGTGCCAGCAGTCGAAGCGGGAGCGCTGACATTCAGTACTTC.